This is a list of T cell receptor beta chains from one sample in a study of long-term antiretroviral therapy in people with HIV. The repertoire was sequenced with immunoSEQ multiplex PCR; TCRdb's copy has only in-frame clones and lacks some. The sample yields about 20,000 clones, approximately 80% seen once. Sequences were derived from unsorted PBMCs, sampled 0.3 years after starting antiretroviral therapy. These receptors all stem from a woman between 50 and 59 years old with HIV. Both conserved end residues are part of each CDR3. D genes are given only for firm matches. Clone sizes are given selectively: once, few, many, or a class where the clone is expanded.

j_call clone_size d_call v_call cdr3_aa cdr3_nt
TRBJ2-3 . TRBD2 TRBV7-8 CASRLGRGTDTQYF TGTGCCAGCAGACTAGGGCGGGGGACAGATACGCAGTATTTT
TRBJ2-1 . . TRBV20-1 CSAMGHNEQFF TGCAGTGCTATGGGGCACAATGAGCAGTTCTTC
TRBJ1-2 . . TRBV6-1 CASSPNKRGGYTF TGTGCCAGCAGCCCAAATAAAAGGGGGGGCTACACCTTC
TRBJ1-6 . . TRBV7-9 CASSSVGSNSPLHF TGTGCCAGCAGCTCAGTGGGGAGTAATTCACCCCTCCACTTT
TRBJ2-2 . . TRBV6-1 CASSELPGELFF TGTGCCAGCAGTGAACTTCCCGGGGAGCTGTTTTTT
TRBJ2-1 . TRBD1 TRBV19 CASSIGGQVNEQFF TGTGCCAGTAGTATTGGGGGACAGGTCAATGAGCAGTTCTTC
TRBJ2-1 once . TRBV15 CATSRDPPGGSSSYNEQFF TGTGCCACCAGCAGAGATCCTCCGGGGGGCTCGAGCTCCTACAATGAGCAGTTCTTC
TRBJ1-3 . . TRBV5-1 CASSFGTFSGNTIYF TGCGCCAGCAGCTTTGGGACATTCTCTGGAAACACCATATATTTT
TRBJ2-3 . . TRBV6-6 CASSYAADTQYF TGTGCCAGCAGTTACGCGGCAGATACGCAGTATTTT
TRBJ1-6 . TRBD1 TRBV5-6 CASSRRGTGGFVDNSPLHF TGTGCCAGCAGCCGTCGGGGGACAGGGGGCTTTGTCGATAATTCACCCCTCCACTTT
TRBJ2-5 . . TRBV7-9 CASSERGRWETQYF TGTGCCAGCAGCGAACGGGGGCGATGGGAGACCCAGTACTTC
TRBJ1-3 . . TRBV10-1 CASPMRPSPVSGNTIYF TGCGCCTCTCCAATGAGGCCTTCCCCAGTGTCTGGAAACACCATATATTTT
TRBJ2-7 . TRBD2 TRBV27 CASSLSAGETYEQYF TGTGCCAGCAGTTTGTCAGCGGGGGAAACCTACGAGCAGTACTTC
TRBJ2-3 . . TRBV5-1 CASRYGPSTDTQYF TGCGCCAGCAGATACGGACCGAGCACAGATACGCAGTATTTT
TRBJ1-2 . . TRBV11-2 CASSSDDGPNYGYTF TGTGCCAGCAGCTCGGACGATGGGCCAAACTATGGCTACACCTTC
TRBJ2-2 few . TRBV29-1 CSVFGHPGELFF TGCAGCGTTTTTGGACATCCCGGGGAGCTGTTTTTT
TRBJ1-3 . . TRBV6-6 CASSFQAPSGNTIYF TGTGCCAGCAGTTTTCAGGCCCCCTCTGGAAACACCATATATTTT
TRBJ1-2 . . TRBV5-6 CASSSYRGGSYGYTF TGTGCCAGCAGCTCGTACCGGGGCGGGAGCTATGGCTACACCTTC